One sample yielded the 25 T cell receptor beta chains listed below, sequenced in a study of T-cell reconstitution after alpha-beta-depleted transplantation in children. The authors prepared the TCRbeta library with unique molecular identifiers. TCRdb ran MiXCR on the PCR reads and lists one entry per CDR3 protein. The sample yields about 830,000 distinct CDR3 sequences, 16% seen once. The source was PBMCs, mostly from graft donor cells, collected 360 days after TCRalphabeta/CD19-depleted stem cell transplant. These receptors were taken from a male patient between 10 and 17 years old who had a stem cell transplant for acute lymphoblastic leukemia, so the T cells may come from the graft donor.

V is TRBV20-1 and J is TRBJ2-7; D possibly corresponds to TRBD1 (6 bases). The V gene's germline CDR1 is DFQATT and CDR2 SNEGSKA (reference sequence). CDR3 length equals 14 residues. V was pared by 6 bases and J by 3 bases, with 18 bases between. CDR3 loop: CSAHRDTSFYEQYF. The CDR3 nucleotides read TGCAGTGCACACCGGGACACATCTTTCTACGAGCAGTACTTC.

The J gene is TRBJ1-2, the V gene TRBV2; D possibly corresponds to TRBD1 (5 bases). The CDR3 is 13 amino acids. Germline V lookup: CDR1 SNHLY, CDR2 FYNNEI. The V and J ends lost 2 bases and 5 bases respectively, with 9 bases between them. The CDR3 sequence is CASSEFGHYGYTF. The CDR3 DNA follows: TGTGCCAGCAGTGAATTCGGACATTATGGCTACACCTTC.

This clonotype was detected only once. The chain uses TRBV27 and TRBJ1-1, with 7 bases aligning to TRBD1. The CDR3 contains 14 residues. V trimming: 3 bases; J trimming: 11 bases; junction bases outside the gene matches: 12. Germline V CDR1 and CDR2: MNHEY, SMNVEV (reference sequence). The CDR3 nucleotides are TGTGCCAGCAGTTTTCTCTCAGGTACAGGGGTCGCTTTCTTT. It codes for CASSFLSGTGVAFF.

In its sample, this clonotype was seen many times. The chain carries TRBV12-3 or TRBV12-4 and TRBJ2-7, with D unresolved. The CDR3 has 13 amino acids. V shed 3 bases and J shed 4 bases, with 10 bases lying between them. The CDR3 loop is CASSFGSKYEQYF. CDR3 DNA sequence: TGTGCCAGCAGTTTCGGGTCTAAATACGAGCAGTACTTC.

This clonotype was detected many times. The rearrangement links TRBV20-1 to TRBJ2-1, with a possible D match to TRBD2 (5 bases). There are 19 residues in the CDR3. CDR1 and CDR2 from the germline V gene are DFQATT and SNEGSKA (reference sequence). V was trimmed by 2 bases and J by 0 bases, leaving 23 bases between them. The CDR3 nucleotides are TGCAGTGCTAGACTAAGGGTTTATGAGCGGCAAAGCTCCTACAATGAGCAGTTCTTC. It translates to CSARLRVYERQSSYNEQFF.

This clonotype was found a few times. At one of its ends the junction is not consistent with the germline gene, which may arise from a read error. The gene calls are TRBV5-1 and TRBJ1-2; TRBD1 might be the D (6 bases). The length of the CDR3 is 14 residues. The V gene's germline CDR1 is SGHRS and CDR2 YFSETQ. The CDR3 loop is CASSLVTGNSGYTF. CDR3 sequence (DNA): TGCGCCAGCAGCTTGGTTACAGGGAACTCTGGCTACACCTTC.

The chain uses TRBV18 and TRBJ2-7; TRBD2 matches at 7 bases. With V trimmed by 0 bases and J by 1 base, 6 bases remained unmatched. This CDR3 region has 16 residues. Germline V gene sequence: CDR1 KGHSH, CDR2 LQKENI. The CDR3 DNA follows: TGTGCCAGCTCACCACCGGGTAGCGGGTATTCCTACGAGCAGTACTTC. Its translation is CASSPPGSGYSYEQYF.

This clonotype was detected only a few times. The chain has TRBV5-1 and TRBJ2-1; D gene unclear. Germline V lookup: CDR1 SGHRS, CDR2 YFSETQ. The CDR3 is 13 residues long. With 0 bases removed from V and 15 bases from J, the gap between germline ends came to 16 bases. As DNA, the CDR3 is TGCGCCAGCAGCTTGGAGGGTCTCCTAATGGGGTTCTTC. This codes for CASSLEGLLMGFF.

Many counts were recorded for this clonotype. The chain uses TRBV29-1 and TRBJ2-1; no reliable D call. Germline-derived CDR1 and CDR2 are SQVTM and ANQGSEA. The V end was cut by 6 bases, the J end by 1 base, with 10 bases between. The CDR3 is made up of 13 amino acids. The CDR3 is CSVRTWSYNEQFF. Written as DNA, the CDR3 is TGCAGCGTCCGAACCTGGTCCTACAATGAGCAGTTCTTC.

The V and J genes are TRBV15 and TRBJ2-5; possible D gene TRBD2, 7 bases. The CDR3 contains 15 residues. Between the trimmed V and J ends, which lost 3 bases and 5 bases, there was a span of 16 bases. Germline CDR1 reads LNHNV; CDR2 reads YYDKDF (reference sequence). In nucleotides, the CDR3 is TGTGCCACCAGCAGCCGATGGGGGGGCCAGGAGACCCAGTACTTC. As protein: CATSSRWGGQETQYF. Full variable domain (remainder filled in from reference TRBV15 and TRBJ2-5): DAMVIQNPRYQVTQFGKPVTLSCSQTLNHNVMYWYQQKSSQAPKLLFHYYDKDFNNEADTPDNFQSRRPNTSFCFLDIRSPGLGDTAMYLCATSSRWGGQETQYFGPGTRLLVL.

This CDR3 reads CASSPDSVYGYTF. CDR3 nucleotide sequence: TGTGCCAGCAGTCCGGACAGTGTCTATGGCTACACCTTC. The V gene is TRBV6-2 or TRBV6-3, the J gene TRBJ1-2; TRBD1 is a possible D gene (6 bases). Trimming cost V 5 bases and J 4 bases, with 11 bases left between them. The CDR3 runs 13 residues. Germline assignment: CDR1 MNHEY and CDR2 SVGEGT.

The sample holds many counts of this clonotype. The V call is TRBV5-1, the J call TRBJ2-1; 9 bases are shared with TRBD2. Losses at the gene ends were 4 bases for V and 4 bases for J; bases not matched to a gene: 9. The germline V gene has CDR1 SGHRS and CDR2 YFSETQ. This CDR3 has 16 amino acids. The DNA for the CDR3 is TGCGCCAGCAGCCCCGTCTCTAGCGGGGTTTACAATGAGCAGTTCTTC. This translates into CASSPVSSGVYNEQFF.

This rearrangement joins TRBV29-1 to TRBJ2-3; TRBD2 might be the D (6 bases). The CDR3 consists of 11 residues. Germline CDR1 is SQVTM and CDR2 is ANQGSEA. V was shortened by 4 bases and J by 9 bases, with 11 bases between the two germline ends. The CDR3 spells CSVALAGTQYF. The CDR3 DNA follows: TGCAGCGTTGCACTAGCTGGCACGCAGTATTTT.

This clonotype was observed a few times. This rearrangement joins TRBV24-1 to TRBJ2-1; TRBD2 matches 15 bases. Germline CDR1 is KGHDR and CDR2 is SFDVKD. The ends lost 2 bases at V and 7 bases at J; junction bases unmatched: 2. The CDR3 covers 16 residues. This CDR3 reads CATSDWTSGRGNEQFF. The CDR3 coding sequence is TGTGCCACCAGTGATTGGACTAGCGGGAGGGGTAATGAGCAGTTCTTC.

V is TRBV7-6 and J is TRBJ2-7, with D possibly being TRBD2 (5 bases). The CDR3 runs to 14 residues. V shed 0 bases and J shed 4 bases, with 10 bases lying between them. CDR1 and CDR2 from the germline V gene are SGHVS and FNYEAQ. The CDR3 loop is CASSLADPGYEQYF. The DNA of the CDR3 is TGTGCCAGCAGCTTAGCGGACCCGGGATACGAGCAGTACTTC. The full variable domain, its missing parts supplied by reference TRBV7-6 and TRBJ2-7, is GAGVSQSPRYKVTKRGQDVALRCDPISGHVSLYWYRQALGQGPEFLTYFNYEAQQDKSGLPNDRFSAERPEGSISTLTIQRTEQRDSAMYRCASSLADPGYEQYFGPGTRLTVT.

This clonotype came up a few times. This sequence joins TRBV12-3 or TRBV12-4 and TRBJ2-1; 15 bases are shared with TRBD2. After removal of 6 bases from V and 8 bases from J, the junction contained 8 bases not matched to a gene. The CDR3 runs 16 residues. CDR3 in DNA: TGTGCCAGCAGCCAAACGGGACTAGCGGGAGGCCATGAGCAGTTCTTC. Protein: CASSQTGLAGGHEQFF.

This clonotype was observed a handful of times. The rearrangement joins TRBV15 to TRBJ2-5; D call uncertain. The CDR3 is 14 residues long. The germline V gene encodes CDR1 LNHNV and CDR2 YYDKDF (reference sequence). Trimming removed 0 bases at V and 2 bases at J, with 7 bases between. CDR3 loop: CATSRDLSQETQYF. CDR3 bases: TGTGCCACCAGCAGAGATCTATCTCAAGAGACCCAGTACTTC.

Only a few counts were recorded for this clonotype. The V and J genes are TRBV5-1 and TRBJ2-7; 13 bases are shared with TRBD2. Germline assignment: CDR1 SGHRS and CDR2 YFSETQ. V shed 4 bases and J 3 bases; nucleotides not matched to a gene: 7. The CDR3 has 16 amino acids. CDR3 loop: CASSPRLAGGLYEQYF. CDR3 coding DNA: TGCGCCAGCAGCCCGAGACTAGCGGGAGGCCTCTACGAGCAGTACTTC.

This clonotype was seen only a few times. The chain carries TRBV5-1 and TRBJ2-7; TRBD2 matches at 9 bases. The CDR3 spans 15 residues. The germline CDR1 and CDR2 sequences are SGHRS and YFSETQ. V lost 4 bases and J lost 2; bases outside the gene matches: 7. CDR3 in DNA: TGCGCCAGCAGCCTAAATAGCGGGGGCGCCTACGAGCAGTACTTC. As protein: CASSLNSGGAYEQYF.

The CDR3 loop reads CASSEEGVLIYNEQFF. As DNA, the CDR3 is TGTGCCAGCAGTGAGGAGGGGGTTCTCATCTACAATGAGCAGTTCTTC. This rearrangement joins TRBV2 to TRBJ2-1, with D perhaps given as TRBD1 or TRBD2 (6 bases each). The CDR3 totals 16 residues. The germline V and J ends were trimmed by 3 bases and 3 bases, with 15 bases remaining between them. CDR1 SNHLY and CDR2 FYNNEI come from the germline V gene.

With regard to this clonotype: Here the CDR3 omits its conserved ending phenylalanine or tryptophan, so a read error is the likely source. The genes are TRBV7-9 and TRBJ2-5; TRBD1 matches 7 bases. J gave up 3 bases and V 5 bases, and 3 bases lay outside the gene matches. The length of the CDR3 is 13 residues. Germline V gene sequence: CDR1 SEHNR, CDR2 FQNEAQ (reference sequence). The CDR3 reads CASSRTGEETQYS. The CDR3 DNA is TGTGCCAGCAGCCGTACAGGGGAAGAGACCCAGTACTCC.

This chain links TRBV24-1 with TRBJ2-5; no definite D call. Per germline, CDR1 KGHDR and CDR2 SFDVKD. Trimming left V 2 bases short and J 5 bases short, with 8 bases between. This CDR3 spans 13 amino acids. CDR3 in DNA: TGTGCCACCAGTGATTGGGTAGTCGAGACCCAGTACTTC. Translating it yields CATSDWVVETQYF.

This clonotype has ten or more counts. The V gene is TRBV7-9, the J gene TRBJ2-7, with 7 bases aligning to TRBD1. CDR1 SEHNR and CDR2 FQNEAQ come from the germline V gene (reference sequence). This CDR3 contains 14 residues. V was clipped by 6 bases and J by 0 bases; unmatched bases: 5. The CDR3 DNA sequence: TGTGCCAGCAGTCCGGACAGGACCTCCTACGAGCAGTACTTC. Translated, it gives CASSPDRTSYEQYF.

The chain has TRBV12-3 or TRBV12-4 and TRBJ2-5; D may correspond to TRBD1 or TRBD2 (5 bases each). V shed 6 bases and J shed 0 bases, with 8 bases lying between them. The length of the CDR3 is 13 residues. This CDR3 reads CASSEGHQETQYF. The CDR3 DNA is TGTGCCAGCAGCGAGGGACACCAAGAGACCCAGTACTTC.

Only a few counts were recorded for this clonotype. The rearrangement joins TRBV5-1 to TRBJ1-2; D possibly corresponds to TRBD1 (6 bases). Germline assignment: CDR1 SGHRS and CDR2 YFSETQ. V was cut by 0 bases and J by 4 bases, with 16 bases left in between. CDR3 length: 16 amino acids. CDR3 sequence reads: CASSLVAVGGGYGYTF. In DNA, the CDR3 is TGCGCCAGCAGCTTGGTTGCGGTCGGGGGCGGCTATGGCTACACCTTC.